This T cell receptor beta chain is from a study of Ad26.COV2.S vaccination and SARS-CoV-2 variants. The CDR3 runs 15 residues. Trimming removed 2 bases at V and 5 bases at J, with 15 bases between. Germline loops: CDR1 SEHNR, CDR2 FQNEAQ (reference sequence). The treatment here: some 20 received Ad26.COV2.S at low or high dose, single or two shots; 5 received placebo; per-sample allocation not given. Specimen acquisition occurred on day 63 following the initial vaccine or placebo injection. Assay: immunoSEQ multiplex PCR; the TCRdb copy retains only in-frame clones and omits some. The table includes around 250,000 clones, more than 75% detected once.

The sequence was obtained from a person aged 18 to 65 who received the Ad26.COV2.S COVID-19 vaccine or a placebo. The specimen was peripheral blood, collected in a trial of Ad26.COV2.S vaccine versus placebo. The chain uses TRBV7-9 and TRBJ1-2; D may be TRBD1 (5 bases). CDR3 sequence: CASSLQGPSGYGYTF. For the CDR3, the DNA is TGTGCCAGCAGCTTACAGGGACCCTCAGGGTATGGCTACACCTTC.